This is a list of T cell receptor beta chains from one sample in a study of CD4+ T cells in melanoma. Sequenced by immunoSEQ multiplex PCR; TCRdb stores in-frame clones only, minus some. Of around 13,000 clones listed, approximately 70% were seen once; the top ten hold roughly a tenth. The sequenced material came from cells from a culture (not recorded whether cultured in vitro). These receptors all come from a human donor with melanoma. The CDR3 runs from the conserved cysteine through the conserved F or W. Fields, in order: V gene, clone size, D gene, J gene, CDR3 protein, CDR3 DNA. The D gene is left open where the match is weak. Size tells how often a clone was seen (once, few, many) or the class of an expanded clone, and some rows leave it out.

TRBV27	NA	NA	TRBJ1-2	CASSLSTRVPRYGYTF	TGTGCCAGCAGTTTATCCACCAGGGTCCCGCGGTATGGCTACACCTTC
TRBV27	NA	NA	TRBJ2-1	CASRKDRRGGNEQFF	TGTGCCAGCAGAAAAGACAGGCGGGGTGGCAATGAGCAGTTCTTC
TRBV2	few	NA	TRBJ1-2	CACSATQTYGYTF	TGTGCCTGCAGTGCCACACAAACCTATGGCTACACCTTC
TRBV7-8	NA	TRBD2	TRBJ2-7	CASSLSGGNHEQYF	TGTGCCAGCAGCTTAAGCGGGGGAAACCACGAGCAGTACTTC
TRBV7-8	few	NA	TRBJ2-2	CASSLNPGTRELFF	TGTGCCAGCAGCTTGAACCCCGGGACCCGGGAGCTGTTTTTT
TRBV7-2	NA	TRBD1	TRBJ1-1	CASSLTYRGNTEAFF	TGTGCCAGCAGCTTAACATACAGGGGGAACACTGAAGCTTTCTTT
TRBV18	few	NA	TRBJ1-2	CASSLRTTTTNYGYTF	TGTGCCAGCTCACTTCGGACAACGACGACTAACTATGGCTACACCTTC
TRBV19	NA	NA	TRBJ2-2	CASSITLANTGELFF	TGTGCCAGTAGTATAACGTTAGCGAACACCGGGGAGCTGTTTTTT
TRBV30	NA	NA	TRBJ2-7	CAWARDPRPLDYEQYF	TGTGCCTGGGCCAGAGACCCGAGACCACTAGACTACGAGCAGTACTTC
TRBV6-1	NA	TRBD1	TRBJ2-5	CASRTGGTQETQYF	TGTGCCAGCAGGACAGGGGGAACACAAGAGACCCAGTACTTC
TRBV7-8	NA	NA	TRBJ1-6	CASSLGSGFYNSPLHF	TGTGCCAGCAGCTTAGGATCGGGTTTCTATAATTCACCCCTCCACTTT
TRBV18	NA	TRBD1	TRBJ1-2	CASSPRGTGRNGYTF	TGTGCCAGCTCACCACGGGGGACAGGGAGAAATGGCTACACCTTC
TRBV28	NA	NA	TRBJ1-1	CASSFMVDEAFF	TGTGCCAGCAGTTTCATGGTCGATGAAGCTTTCTTT
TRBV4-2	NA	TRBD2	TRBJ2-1	CASSLISGGALNEQFF	TGTGCCAGCAGCCTTATAAGCGGGGGGGCCCTTAATGAGCAGTTCTTC
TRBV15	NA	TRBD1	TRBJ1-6	CATSRDLGGSDNSPLHF	TGTGCCACCAGCAGAGATTTAGGGGGCAGCGATAATTCACCCCTCCACTTT
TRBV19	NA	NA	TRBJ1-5	CASRRTVSNQPQHF	TGTGCCAGTAGGAGGACAGTTAGCAATCAGCCCCAGCATTTT
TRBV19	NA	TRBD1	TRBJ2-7	CASSISFGTGYYEQYF	TGTGCCAGTAGTATCTCGTTTGGGACAGGGTACTACGAGCAGTACTTC
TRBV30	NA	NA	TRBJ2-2	CAWRRGRNTGELFF	TGTGCCTGGCGGAGGGGGCGAAACACCGGGGAGCTGTTTTTT
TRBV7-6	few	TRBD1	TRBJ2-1	CASSREGAGYNEQFF	TGTGCCAGCAGCAGAGAGGGGGCAGGTTACAATGAGCAGTTCTTC
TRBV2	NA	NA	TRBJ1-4	CASSEEGVLGEKLFF	TGTGCCAGCAGTGAAGAAGGGGTTTTGGGTGAAAAACTGTTTTTT
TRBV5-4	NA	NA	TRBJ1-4	CASSPTQGHEKLFF	TGTGCCAGCAGCCCTACGCAGGGCCATGAAAAACTGTTTTTT
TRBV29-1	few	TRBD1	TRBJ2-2	CSVSRTGDTGELFF	TGCAGCGTCAGTAGGACAGGGGACACCGGGGAGCTGTTTTTT
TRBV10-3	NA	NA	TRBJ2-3	CAISERADTQYF	TGTGCCATCAGTGAGAGGGCAGATACGCAGTATTTT
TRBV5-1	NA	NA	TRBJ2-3	CASTGGSKITDTQYF	TGCGCCAGCACGGGTGGGAGTAAAATCACAGATACGCAGTATTTT
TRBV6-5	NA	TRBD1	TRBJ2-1	CASTKGAYNEQFF	TGTGCCAGCACTAAGGGGGCATACAATGAGCAGTTCTTC
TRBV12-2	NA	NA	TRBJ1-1	CASRLLKELGAEAFF	TGTGCAAGTCGCTTATTGAAGGAGCTTGGGGCTGAAGCTTTCTTT
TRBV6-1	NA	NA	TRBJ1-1	CASRSRDAAEAFF	TGTGCCAGCAGATCGAGGGATGCAGCTGAAGCTTTCTTT
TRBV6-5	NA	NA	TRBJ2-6	CASSYRPSGANVLTF	TGTGCCAGCAGTTACCGCCCTTCTGGGGCCAACGTCCTGACTTTC
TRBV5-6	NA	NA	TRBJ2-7	CASSLAQGYYEQYF	TGTGCCAGCAGCTTGGCCCAGGGATACTACGAGCAGTACTTC
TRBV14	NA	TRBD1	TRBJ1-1	CASSRSHQGAAFF	TGTGCCAGCAGCCGAAGTCATCAGGGGGCAGCTTTCTTT
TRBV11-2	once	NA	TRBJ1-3	CASSFTGSGNTIYF	TGTGCCAGCAGCTTTACGGGCTCTGGAAACACCATATATTTT
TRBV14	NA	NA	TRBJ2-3	CASSHLLGTVTQYF	TGTGCCAGCAGCCACTTGTTGGGGACCGTTACGCAGTATTTT
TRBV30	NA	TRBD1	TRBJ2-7	CAFRDRGLYEQYF	TGTGCCTTCCGGGACAGGGGGCTGTACGAGCAGTACTTC
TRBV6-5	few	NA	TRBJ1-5	CASSRFFGGQPQHF	TGTGCCAGCAGCCGATTCTTCGGTGGACAGCCCCAGCATTTT
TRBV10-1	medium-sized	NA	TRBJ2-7	CASREQEAYEQYF	TGCGCCAGCAGGGAGCAAGAAGCCTACGAGCAGTACTTC
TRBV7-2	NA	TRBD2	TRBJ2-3	CASSFRGGPGGDTQYF	TGTGCCAGCAGCTTCCGGGGGGGGCCCGGTGGAGATACGCAGTATTTT
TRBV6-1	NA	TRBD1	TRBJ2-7	CASSRQGITYEQYF	TGTGCCAGTTCCAGACAGGGGATCACCTACGAGCAGTACTTC
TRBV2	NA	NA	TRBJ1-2	CASLDRGYGYTF	TGTGCCAGCCTGGACAGAGGATATGGCTACACCTTC
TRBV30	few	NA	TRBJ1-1	CAWRLTGRTEAFF	TGTGCCTGGAGACTAACAGGGAGGACTGAAGCTTTCTTT
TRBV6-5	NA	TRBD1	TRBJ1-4	CASSYSRQGTNEKLFF	TGTGCCAGCAGTTACTCCCGACAGGGAACTAATGAAAAACTGTTTTTT
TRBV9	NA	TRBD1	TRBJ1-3	CASSARPGTGAGNTIYF	TGTGCCAGCAGCGCACGTCCCGGGACAGGGGCCGGAAACACCATATATTTT
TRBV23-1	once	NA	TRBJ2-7	CASSQSIAQENTYEQYF	TGCGCCAGCAGTCAATCAATCGCCCAGGAAAATACCTACGAGCAGTACTTC
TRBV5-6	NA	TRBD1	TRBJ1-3	CASSFQGAGNTIYF	TGTGCCAGCAGCTTTCAGGGGGCCGGAAACACCATATATTTT
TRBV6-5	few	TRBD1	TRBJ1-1	CASSYGAGGVGAFF	TGTGCCAGCAGTTACGGAGCAGGGGGGGTTGGTGCTTTCTTT
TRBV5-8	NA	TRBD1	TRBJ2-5	CASSAGQGIATQYF	TGTGCCAGCAGCGCGGGACAGGGGATTGCGACCCAGTACTTC
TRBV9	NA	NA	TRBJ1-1	CASSNRAENSEAFF	TGTGCCAGCAGCAATCGAGCAGAAAATTCTGAAGCTTTCTTT
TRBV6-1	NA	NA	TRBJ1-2	CASSEGTGLYGYTF	TGTGCCAGCAGTGAGGGGACGGGACTCTATGGCTACACCTTC
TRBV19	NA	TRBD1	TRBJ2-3	CASDGRQGATDTQYF	TGTGCCAGCGACGGAAGACAGGGGGCAACAGATACGCAGTATTTT
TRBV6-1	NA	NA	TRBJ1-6	CASSEWAADSPLHF	TGTGCCAGCAGTGAATGGGCAGCCGATTCACCCCTCCACTTT
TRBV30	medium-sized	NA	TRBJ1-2	CASSIGRGYTF	TGTGCCTCCTCGATTGGAAGGGGCTACACCTTC
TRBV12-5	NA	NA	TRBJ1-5	CASGFGGWPEGNQPQHF	TGTGCTAGTGGTTTTGGGGGCTGGCCGGAAGGAAATCAGCCCCAGCATTTT
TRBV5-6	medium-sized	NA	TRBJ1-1	CASSSDDYTEAFF	TGTGCCAGCAGCTCGGACGATTACACTGAAGCTTTCTTT
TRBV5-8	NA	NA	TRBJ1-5	CASSPRAGGPNQPQHF	TGTGCCAGCAGCCCACGGGCCGGGGGGCCCAATCAGCCCCAGCATTTT
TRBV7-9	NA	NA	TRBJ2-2	CASSLRATGELFF	TGTGCCAGCAGCTTACGGGCCACCGGGGAGCTGTTTTTT
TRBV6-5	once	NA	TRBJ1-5	CASSRQAGNQPQHF	TGTGCCAGCAGTCGACAGGCGGGCAATCAGCCCCAGCATTTT
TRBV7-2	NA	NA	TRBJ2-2	CASSLKGSGTGELFF	TGTGCCAGCAGCTTAAAAGGTTCCGGCACCGGGGAGCTGTTTTTT
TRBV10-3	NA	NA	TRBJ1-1	CAISDSGVGNTEAFF	TGTGCCATCAGCGATTCAGGGGTAGGGAACACTGAAGCTTTCTTT